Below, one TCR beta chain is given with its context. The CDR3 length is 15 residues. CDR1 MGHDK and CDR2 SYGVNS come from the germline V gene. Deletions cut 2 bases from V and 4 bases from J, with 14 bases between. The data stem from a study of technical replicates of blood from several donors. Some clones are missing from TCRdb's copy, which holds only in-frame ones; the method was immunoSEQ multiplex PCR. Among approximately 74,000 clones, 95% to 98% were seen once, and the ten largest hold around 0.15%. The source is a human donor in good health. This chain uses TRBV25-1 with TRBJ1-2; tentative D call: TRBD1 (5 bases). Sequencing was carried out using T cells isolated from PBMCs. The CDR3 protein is CASSEPAGNGYGYTF. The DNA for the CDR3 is TGTGCCAGCAGTGAACCTGCAGGGAACGGCTATGGCTACACCTTC.